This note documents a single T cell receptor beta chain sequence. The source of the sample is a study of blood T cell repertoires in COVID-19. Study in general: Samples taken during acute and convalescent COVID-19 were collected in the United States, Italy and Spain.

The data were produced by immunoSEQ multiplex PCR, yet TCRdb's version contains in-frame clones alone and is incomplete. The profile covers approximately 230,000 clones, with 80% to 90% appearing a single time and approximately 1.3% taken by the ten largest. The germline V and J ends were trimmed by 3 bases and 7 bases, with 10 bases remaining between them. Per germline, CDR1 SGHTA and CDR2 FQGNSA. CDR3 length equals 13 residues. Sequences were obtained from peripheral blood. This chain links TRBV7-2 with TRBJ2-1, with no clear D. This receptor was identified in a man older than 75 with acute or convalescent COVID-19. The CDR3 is CASSLYAINEQFF. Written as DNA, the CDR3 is TGTGCCAGCAGCTTGTATGCTATAAATGAGCAGTTCTTC.